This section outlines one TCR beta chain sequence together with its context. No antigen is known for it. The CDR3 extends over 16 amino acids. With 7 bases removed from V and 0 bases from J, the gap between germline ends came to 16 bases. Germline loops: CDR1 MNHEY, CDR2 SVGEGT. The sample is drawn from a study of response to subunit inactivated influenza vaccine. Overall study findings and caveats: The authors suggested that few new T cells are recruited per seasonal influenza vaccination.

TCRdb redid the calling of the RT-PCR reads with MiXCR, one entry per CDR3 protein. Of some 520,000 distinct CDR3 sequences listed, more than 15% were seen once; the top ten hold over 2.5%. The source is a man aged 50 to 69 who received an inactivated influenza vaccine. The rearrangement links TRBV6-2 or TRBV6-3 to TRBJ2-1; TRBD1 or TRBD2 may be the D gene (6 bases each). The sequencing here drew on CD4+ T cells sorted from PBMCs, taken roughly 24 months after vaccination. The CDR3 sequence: CASTFPGASSYNEQFF. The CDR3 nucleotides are TGTGCCAGCACCTTTCCGGGGGCATCCTCCTACAATGAGCAGTTCTTC.